The rows below give T cell receptor beta chains drawn from one sample of a study of T cell repertoires in cytomegalovirus infection. TCRdb reprocessed the reads via MiXCR and lists one record per CDR3 protein. The table shows hundreds of thousands of distinct CDR3 sequences, with roughly 24% occurring only once. Sequenced sample: CD8+ T cells from PBMCs. The receptors here all came from a human donor in good health (CMV status not recorded). Some clones in this sample may be carry-over from other donors' samples. CDR3s include the opening cysteine and the closing phenylalanine or tryptophan. A D gene is named only where the DNA matches it firmly. Size values are once, few and many counts, or a class for expanded clones, and some rows have none.

D	V	length	size	J	DNA	CDR3
NA	TRBV5-1	12	many	TRBJ1-2	TGCGCCAGCAGCGCGGACAGCTATGGCTACACCTTC	CASSADSYGYTF
NA	TRBV19	14	NA	TRBJ2-1	TGTGCCAGTTACTCCCCGGGAGCCTACAATGAGCAGTTCTTC	CASYSPGAYNEQFF
TRBD1	TRBV9	15	NA	TRBJ2-2	TGTGCCAGCAGCGTAGGACAGGGATATACCGGGGAGCTGTTTTTT	CASSVGQGYTGELFF
TRBD1	TRBV24-1	15	few	TRBJ1-5	TGTGCCACCGGCAGGACAGGGGCCAGCAATCAGCCCCAGCATTTT	CATGRTGASNQPQHF
TRBD2	TRBV7-9	14	few	TRBJ2-1	TGTGCCAGCAGCGGACTAGCGGGGGACAATGAGCAGTTCTTC	CASSGLAGDNEQFF
TRBD1	TRBV7-9	15	few	TRBJ2-2	TGTGCCAGCAGTTCCGGGACAGGGGTCACCGGGGAGCTGTTTTTT	CASSSGTGVTGELFF
NA	TRBV19	15	few	TRBJ2-5	TGTGCCAGTAGTATAGTAGGCAGGGGCCAAGAGACCCAGTACTTC	CASSIVGRGQETQYF
TRBD2	TRBV27	16	few	TRBJ2-3	TGTGCCAGCAGTTCCCTGCCGGGGGGGCGCACAGATACGCAGTATTTT	CASSSLPGGRTDTQYF
NA	TRBV2	15	NA	TRBJ2-1	TGTGCCACCCGCGGGGCGGGGCCATCTTACAATGAGCAGTTCTTC	CATRGAGPSYNEQFF
NA	TRBV7-6	13	many	TRBJ2-1	TGTGCCAGCAGCTTAGGCGGCCACAATGAGCAGTTCTTC	CASSLGGHNEQFF
NA	TRBV6-6	12	few	TRBJ1-6	TGTGCCAGCACCGTCGAGGGGTCACCCCTCCACTTT	CASTVEGSPLHF
NA	TRBV19	13	many	TRBJ2-6	TGTGCCAGTAGTATAAGTGGGGCCAACGTCCTGACTTTC	CASSISGANVLTF